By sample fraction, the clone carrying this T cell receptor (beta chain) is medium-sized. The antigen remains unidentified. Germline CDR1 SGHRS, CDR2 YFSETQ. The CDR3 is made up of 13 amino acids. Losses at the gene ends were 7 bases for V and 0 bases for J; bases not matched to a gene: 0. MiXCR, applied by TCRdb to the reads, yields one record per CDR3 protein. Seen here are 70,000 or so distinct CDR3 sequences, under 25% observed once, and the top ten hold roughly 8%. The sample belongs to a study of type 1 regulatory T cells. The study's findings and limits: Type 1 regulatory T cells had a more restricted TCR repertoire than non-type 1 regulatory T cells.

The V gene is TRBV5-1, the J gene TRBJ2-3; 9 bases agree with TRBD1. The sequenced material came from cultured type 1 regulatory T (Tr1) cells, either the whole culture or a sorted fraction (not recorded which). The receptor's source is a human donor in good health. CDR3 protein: CASGTGSTDTQYF. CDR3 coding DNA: TGCGCCAGCGGGACAGGGAGCACAGATACGCAGTATTTT.